A single sample gave rise to the 12 T cell receptor beta chains below, sequenced in a study of shared clonotypes between healthy human individuals. TCRdb keeps only in-frame clones here, not all; method: immunoSEQ multiplex PCR. This sample yields 650,000 to 700,000 clones, of which around 91% are seen a single time; 30% to 40% belongs to the top ten. Sequencing was performed on memory CD8+ T cells from PBMCs. Subset here: CD45RO+ cells pooled with CCR7-negative TemRA cells. Receptor source: a man aged 18 to 29 in good health. Some clones in this sample may be carry-over from other donors' samples.

This chain uses TRBV4-2 with TRBJ1-1; D unresolved. The CDR3 totals 16 residues. Germline V gene lookup returns CDR1 LGHNA and CDR2 YNFKEQ. V was clipped by 1 base and J by 1 base, with 13 bases between them. The CDR3 sequence: CASSQVAGIGNTEAFF. The CDR3 nucleotides are TGTGCCAGCAGCCAAGTCGCGGGTATAGGGAACACTGAAGCTTTCTTT.

The rearrangement links TRBV29-1 to TRBJ1-1, with D hard to call. Deletions cut 4 bases from V and 0 bases from J, with 12 bases between. The germline gives CDR1 SQVTM, CDR2 ANQGSEA. The CDR3 covers 14 residues. CDR3 protein: CSVGGRGMNTEAFF. The CDR3 region has the DNA TGCAGCGTTGGAGGACGGGGAATGAACACTGAAGCTTTCTTT.

This chain links TRBV5-4 with TRBJ2-7, with TRBD2 matching 14 bases. CDR3 size: 16 residues. Germline trimming cut 4 bases from V and 4 bases from J; bases unmatched to any gene: 7. Germline V lookup: CDR1 SGHNT, CDR2 YYREEE (reference sequence). This chain's CDR3 is CASSGGTSGSRYEQYF. DNA of the CDR3: TGTGCCAGCAGCGGCGGGACTAGCGGGAGTAGATACGAGCAGTACTTC. The full variable domain, completed using reference TRBV5-4 and TRBJ2-7, is ETGVTQSPTHLIKTRGQQVTLRCSSQSGHNTVSWYQQALGQGPQFIFQYYREEENGRGNFPPRFSGLQFPNYSSELNVNALELDDSALYLCASSGGTSGSRYEQYFGPGTRLTVT.

This chain uses TRBV6-1 with TRBJ1-5; D remains unclear. The CDR3 length is 14 residues. Looked up from germline, CDR1 is MNHNS and CDR2 is SASEGT. Trimming shortened V by 3 bases and J by 4 bases, and 10 bases separated the two germline ends. The CDR3 nucleotides read TGTGCCAGCAGTGAGTTAGGTAAAAATCAGCCCCAGCATTTT. Its protein product is CASSELGKNQPQHF.

This rearrangement joins TRBV5-6 to TRBJ2-3, with D possibly TRBD2 on 5 matching bases. Trimming took 0 bases from V and 1 from J, leaving 9 bases between them. Germline loops: CDR1 SGHDT, CDR2 YYEEEE. The CDR3 sequence is 15 residues long. CDR3 in DNA: TGTGCCAGCAGCTTGGGCGGGCCGGGCACAGATACGCAGTATTTT. Protein: CASSLGGPGTDTQYF.

The gene calls are TRBV5-1 and TRBJ2-7; no definite D call. The V end lost 1 base, the J end lost 1 base, and 15 bases lay between the germline ends. In germline, CDR1 is SGHRS, CDR2 YFSETQ. The CDR3 contains 16 residues. As DNA, the CDR3 is TGCGCCAGCAGCTTGATGCAGGACCTATCATCCTACGAGCAGTACTTC. Encoded protein: CASSLMQDLSSYEQYF.

The chain employs TRBV7-3 and TRBJ2-1, with 7 nucleotides matching TRBD2. V gave up 1 base and J gave up 1 base; unmatched junction bases: 13. The germline CDR1 and CDR2 sequences are SGHTA and FQGTGA. The CDR3 is made up of 19 amino acids. CDR3 nucleotide sequence: TGTGCCAGCAGCTTAAGAGGTCTAGCGGAGAAGACTTCCTACAATGAGCAGTTCTTC. Translated: CASSLRGLAEKTSYNEQFF.

The genes are TRBV7-9 and TRBJ1-3; TRBD1 aligns across 8 bases. This CDR3 comprises 14 residues. J was trimmed by 3 bases and V by 5 bases; bases with no gene match: 3. Looked up from germline, CDR1 is SEHNR and CDR2 is FQNEAQ (reference sequence). The CDR3: CASSHTGGGNTIYF. CDR3 DNA: TGTGCCAGCAGCCACACAGGGGGTGGAAACACCATATATTTT.

This clone was detected many times. The gene calls are TRBV9 and TRBJ1-1; a possible D gene is TRBD1 (5 bases). This CDR3 has 14 residues. Trimming removed 3 bases at V and 7 bases at J, with 16 bases between. Per the germline V gene, CDR1 is SGDLS and CDR2 is YYNGEE. The CDR3 spells CASSDIGTGSEAFF. The CDR3 DNA sequence: TGTGCCAGCAGCGACATTGGGACGGGAAGTGAAGCTTTCTTT.

The chain links TRBV4-1 to TRBJ1-6; perhaps TRBD1 as D (6 bases). The germline V and J ends were trimmed by 1 base and 9 bases, with 16 bases remaining between them. The CDR3 contains 16 residues. Germline lookup yields CDR1 MGHRA and CDR2 YSYEKL. The CDR3 region has the DNA TGCGCCAGCAGCCAAGTTCTGGGGGCAGTAAGTTCACCCCTCCACTTT. Translation gives CASSQVLGAVSSPLHF.

This clone occurred a few times. This chain links TRBV30 with TRBJ1-5; D unresolved. Germline CDR1 and CDR2: GTSNPN and SVGIG (reference sequence). V lost 0 bases to trimming and J lost 5 bases, with 8 bases between them. This CDR3 region has 13 residues. The CDR3 sequence: CAWSVMRDQPQHF. For the CDR3, the DNA is TGTGCCTGGAGTGTTATGAGGGATCAGCCCCAGCATTTT.

The chain combines TRBV5-6 with TRBJ1-4; D is ambiguous. V lost 1 base to trimming and J lost 5 bases, with 18 bases between them. The CDR3 contains 17 residues. Germline V lookup: CDR1 SGHDT, CDR2 YYEEEE. CDR3 DNA: TGTGCCAGCAGCTTGATGCCGGTGGGGTCGGGAAATGAAAAACTGTTTTTT. This gives the protein CASSLMPVGSGNEKLFF.